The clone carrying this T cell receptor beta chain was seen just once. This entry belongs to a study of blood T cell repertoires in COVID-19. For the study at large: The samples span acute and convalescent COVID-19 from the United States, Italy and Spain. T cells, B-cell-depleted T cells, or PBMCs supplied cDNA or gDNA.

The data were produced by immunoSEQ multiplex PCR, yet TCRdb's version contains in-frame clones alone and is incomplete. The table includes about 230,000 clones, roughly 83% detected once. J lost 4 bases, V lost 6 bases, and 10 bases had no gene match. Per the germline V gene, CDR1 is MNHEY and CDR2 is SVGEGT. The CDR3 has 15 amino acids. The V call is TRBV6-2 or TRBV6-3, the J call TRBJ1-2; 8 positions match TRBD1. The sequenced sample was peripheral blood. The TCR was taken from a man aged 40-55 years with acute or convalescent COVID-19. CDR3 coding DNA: TGTGCCAGCAGCCGCCCCGGGACAGGACCCTATGGCTACACCTTC. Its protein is CASSRPGTGPYGYTF.